The rows below give T cell receptor beta chains drawn from one sample of a study of OX40 agonist ivuxolimab in advanced cancers. Sequenced by immunoSEQ multiplex PCR; TCRdb stores in-frame clones only, minus some. The repertoire consists of tens of thousands of clones, with 60% to 85% occurring once and the leading ten covering roughly 11%. The sample here was CD4+ or CD8+ T cells sorted from blood, taken in a trial of the OX40 agonist ivuxolimab. The receptor set was obtained from an adult with an advanced solid tumor such as melanoma, head and neck, liver or kidney cancer. Each CDR3 is given with its conserved first and last residue. The order of the fields is J gene, V gene, D gene, clone size, CDR3 protein, CDR3 DNA. A D gene is named only where the DNA matches it firmly. Expanded clones are given a class, and other clones once, few, many or no size at all.

TRBJ2-5 | TRBV11-1 | NA | NA | CASSPRQWVGETQYF | TGTGCCAGCAGCCCTCGACAGTGGGTCGGAGAGACCCAGTACTTC
TRBJ2-1 | TRBV7-9 | NA | NA | CASSPSGPAYNEQFF | TGTGCCAGCAGCCCCTCGGGACCAGCGTACAATGAGCAGTTCTTC
TRBJ2-1 | TRBV27 | TRBD1 | NA | CASSFVDRFYNEQFF | TGTGCCAGCAGTTTCGTGGACAGGTTCTACAATGAGCAGTTCTTC
TRBJ2-1 | TRBV7-2 | NA | NA | CASSLTAGSYNEQFF | TGTGCCAGCAGCTTAACGGCAGGCTCCTACAATGAGCAGTTCTTC
TRBJ1-6 | TRBV11-1 | TRBD1 | NA | CASSSPDRAHNSPLHF | TGTGCCAGCAGCTCCCCAGACAGGGCGCATAATTCACCCCTCCACTTT
TRBJ1-2 | TRBV15 | NA | NA | CATSREQERLYGYTF | TGTGCCACCAGCAGAGAGCAGGAACGATTATATGGCTACACCTTC
TRBJ1-5 | TRBV4-2 | NA | NA | CASSRDLHSNQPQHF | TGTGCCAGCAGTCGGGACCTACATAGCAATCAGCCCCAGCATTTT
TRBJ2-5 | TRBV4-1 | NA | NA | CASSHPDGIQETQYF | TGCGCCAGCAGCCACCCGGACGGAATCCAAGAGACCCAGTACTTC
TRBJ2-2 | TRBV11-3 | NA | NA | CASSLGDGPNTGELFF | TGTGCCAGCAGCTTAGGGGACGGCCCGAACACCGGGGAGCTGTTTTTT
TRBJ1-4 | TRBV9 | NA | NA | CASSVAIRNEKLFF | TGTGCCAGCAGCGTAGCTATTAGGAATGAAAAACTGTTTTTT
TRBJ2-3 | TRBV18 | NA | once | CASSPPGADTQYF | TGTGCCAGCTCACCACCGGGGGCAGATACGCAGTATTTT
TRBJ2-3 | TRBV7-3 | TRBD2 | NA | CASSVLGSRGAGDLTDTQYF | TGTGCCAGCAGCGTCCTCGGCTCGCGGGGAGCGGGGGACCTCACAGATACGCAGTATTTT
TRBJ2-3 | TRBV7-7 | NA | NA | CASSLGVGSSGDTQYF | TGTGCTAGCAGCTTAGGTGTTGGTTCTTCGGGAGATACGCAGTATTTT
TRBJ2-2 | TRBV5-1 | NA | NA | CASSFGGLADTGELFF | TGCGCCAGCAGCTTCGGGGGGCTAGCGGACACCGGGGAGCTGTTTTTT
TRBJ1-1 | TRBV4-1 | NA | few | CASSQHLGNTEAFF | TGCGCCAGCAGCCAACACCTAGGGAACACTGAAGCTTTCTTT
TRBJ2-5 | TRBV10-3 | TRBD1 | NA | CAISEPGQGAWETQYF | TGTGCCATCAGTGAGCCGGGACAGGGGGCATGGGAGACCCAGTACTTC
TRBJ2-1 | TRBV6-6 | NA | NA | CASSRLRNEQFF | TGTGCCAGCAGTCGACTACGCAATGAGCAGTTCTTC
TRBJ1-2 | TRBV7-9 | TRBD1 | few | CASSLGQGTDTF | TGTGCCAGCAGCTTAGGCCAGGGGACAGACACCTTC
TRBJ2-7 | TRBV12-5 | NA | once | CASGLGRGEQYF | TGTGCTAGTGGTTTGGGGAGGGGCGAGCAGTACTTC
TRBJ1-5 | TRBV7-9 | NA | NA | CASSFVGHQPQHF | TGTGCCAGCAGCTTTGTAGGGCATCAGCCCCAGCATTTT